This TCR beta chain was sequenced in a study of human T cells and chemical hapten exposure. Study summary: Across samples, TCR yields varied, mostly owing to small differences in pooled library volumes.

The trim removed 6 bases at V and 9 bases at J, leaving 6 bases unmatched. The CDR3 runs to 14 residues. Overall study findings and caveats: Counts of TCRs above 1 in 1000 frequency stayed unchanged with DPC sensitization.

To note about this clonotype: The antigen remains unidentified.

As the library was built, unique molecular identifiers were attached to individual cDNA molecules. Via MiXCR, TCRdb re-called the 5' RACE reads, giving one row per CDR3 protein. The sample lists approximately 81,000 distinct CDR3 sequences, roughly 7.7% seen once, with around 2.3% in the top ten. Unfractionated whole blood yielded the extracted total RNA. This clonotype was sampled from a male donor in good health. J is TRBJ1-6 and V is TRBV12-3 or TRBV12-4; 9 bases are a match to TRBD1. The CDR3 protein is CASSTGTGTSPLHF. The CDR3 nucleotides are TGTGCCAGCAGCACCGGGACAGGGACTTCACCCCTCCACTTT.